The subject of this entry is one TCR beta chain. Time point given: baseline, week 1 (first vaccination visit). Treatment in this sample: pre-vaccination baseline after standard-of-care therapy. The donors had new WHO grade 3 or 4 astrocytomas; these were IDH1-mutant and ATRX-lost. From germline, CDR1 is SNHLY and CDR2 FYNNEI. Trimming stripped 6 bases from V and 4 bases from J, with 12 bases between. CDR3 length: 14 residues. This sample stems from a study of a mutant IDH1 vaccine in newly diagnosed glioma. Sequencing was performed with immunoSEQ multiplex PCR; in TCRdb, only in-frame clones are kept and a portion is missing. The sample holds 25,000 to 35,000 clones, around 85% seen once.

The material was PBMCs, obtained from a glioma patient treated with radiotherapy, temozolomide or both. The TCR comes from a woman between 40 and 55 years old with glioma. The J gene is TRBJ2-2, the V gene TRBV2; the D gene is possibly TRBD2 (6 bases). CDR3 in DNA: TGTGCCAGCAGGGACTACTTAACCACCGGGGAGCTGTTTTTT. This encodes CASRDYLTTGELFF.